The rows below give T cell receptor beta chains drawn from one sample of a study of blood T cell repertoires in COVID-19. Sequencing used immunoSEQ multiplex PCR; TCRdb keeps in-frame clones, though not all of them. The table lists about 220,000 clones, over 70% of them singletons, with around 7.3% in the top ten. Sequencing was carried out using peripheral blood. These receptors were obtained from a woman between 70 and 85 years old with acute or convalescent COVID-19. CDR3s include the opening cysteine and the closing phenylalanine or tryptophan. The order of the fields is clone size, D gene, J gene, V gene, CDR3 length, CDR3 DNA, CDR3 protein. A D gene is named only where the DNA matches it firmly. Size values are once, few and many counts, or a class for expanded clones, and some rows have none.

. | . | TRBJ2-1 | TRBV29-1 | 12 | TGCAGCGTTGAGCGGGGGCTTGGAGAGCAGTTCTTC | CSVERGLGEQFF
. | TRBD1 | TRBJ1-2 | TRBV19 | 15 | TGTGCCAGTATCGATCGGGTGACAGGGACCTATGGCTACACCTTC | CASIDRVTGTYGYTF
few | TRBD1 | TRBJ2-5 | TRBV27 | 16 | TGTGCCAGCAGTCGGGACAGGGACCGGTACCAAGAGACCCAGTACTTC | CASSRDRDRYQETQYF
few | . | TRBJ1-2 | TRBV11-2 | 14 | TGTGCCAGCAGCTTATCCTATTCTAACTATGGCTACACCTTC | CASSLSYSNYGYTF
. | TRBD1 | TRBJ1-2 | TRBV2 | 13 | TGTGCCAGCAGTGACAGGGGGAACTATGGCTACACCTTC | CASSDRGNYGYTF
few | . | TRBJ2-6 | TRBV19 | 18 | TGTGCCAGTAGTATTAGGTTGGGGGGACGAGCTGGGGCCAACGTCCTGACTTTC | CASSIRLGGRAGANVLTF
. | TRBD2 | TRBJ2-5 | TRBV7-2 | 16 | TGTGCCAGCAGCTCCTCCAATAGCGGGGTTGGGGAGACCCAGTACTTC | CASSSSNSGVGETQYF
once | . | TRBJ1-3 | TRBV5-1 | 15 | TGCGCCAGCAGCTTAGTGACCGGAGCGGGAAACACCATATATTTT | CASSLVTGAGNTIYF
. | TRBD1 | TRBJ2-3 | TRBV11-2 | 17 | TGTGCCAGCAGCTCCCCCCCGGGGACAGTAAGAACAGATACGCAGTATTTT | CASSSPPGTVRTDTQYF
. | . | TRBJ2-7 | TRBV7-2 | 16 | TGTGCCAGCAGCTTAAGGGGTGGGTTCAGCTCCTACGAGCAGTACTTC | CASSLRGGFSSYEQYF
. | TRBD1 | TRBJ1-2 | TRBV29-1 | 12 | TGCAGCGTTGGCGACAGGGTGTTTGGCTACACCTTC | CSVGDRVFGYTF
. | TRBD2 | TRBJ2-5 | TRBV3-1/TRBV3-2 | 15 | TGTGCCAGCGGACTTATGACTAGCGGACAAGAGACCCAGTACTTC | CASGLMTSGQETQYF
. | TRBD2 | TRBJ2-5 | TRBV10-2 | 16 | TGCGCCAGCAGTAACCTCCTAGCGGGGGGGGTGGAGACCCAGTACTTC | CASSNLLAGGVETQYF
. | . | TRBJ1-1 | TRBV9 | 13 | TGTGCCAGCAGCGTTACAACGAACACTGAAGCTTTCTTT | CASSVTTNTEAFF
. | . | TRBJ2-5 | TRBV6-5 | 14 | TGTGCCAGCCTCTCCGGACTTCTAGGGGAGACCCAGTACTTC | CASLSGLLGETQYF
. | . | TRBJ2-3 | TRBV5-1 | 14 | TGCGCCAGCACCCTTAGGCAGGGGACAGATACGCAGTATTTT | CASTLRQGTDTQYF
. | TRBD2 | TRBJ2-1 | TRBV5-1 | 20 | TGCGCCAGCAGCTTGAGGGCTAGCGGGGGCGGAACCATCTCCTACAATGAGCAGTTCTTC | CASSLRASGGGTISYNEQFF
. | . | TRBJ2-2 | TRBV10-3 | 12 | TGTGCCATCGCCGCAGGGACCGGGGAGCTGTTTTTT | CAIAAGTGELFF
. | . | TRBJ1-2 | TRBV29-1 | 12 | TGCAGCGTTGAAAGGGGGGGCTATGGCTACACCTTC | CSVERGGYGYTF
few | TRBD2 | TRBJ2-4 | TRBV29-1 | 15 | TGCAGCGTCGTGACGTCGACTAGCGGGGCTAACATTCAGTACTTC | CSVVTSTSGANIQYF
few | TRBD1 | TRBJ2-1 | TRBV10-3 | 14 | TGTGCCACCGGAGACTCTACAGGGGTGGATGAGCAGTTCTTC | CATGDSTGVDEQFF
once | . | TRBJ1-1 | TRBV6-6 | 15 | TGTGCCAGCGGGGATAGAGGGCCCATGAACACTGAAGCTTTCTTT | CASGDRGPMNTEAFF
. | TRBD1 | TRBJ1-2 | TRBV5-6 | 11 | TGTGCCAGCAGCATCCAGACAGGGTTGATCTTC | CASSIQTGLIF
. | TRBD2 | TRBJ2-3 | TRBV10-2 | 15 | TGCGCCAGCAGTGAAATTAGCGGGGGGGCAGATACGCAGTATTTT | CASSEISGGADTQYF
. | . | TRBJ2-3 | TRBV7-8 | 12 | TGTGCCAGCAGCCCTAATAACGTTGCGCAGTATTTT | CASSPNNVAQYF
once | . | TRBJ1-2 | TRBV5-6 | 13 | TGTGCCAGCAGCTTGGACAGAAGGGGTGGCTACACCTTC | CASSLDRRGGYTF
few | TRBD2 | TRBJ2-7 | TRBV7-8 | 14 | TGTGCCAGCACCGGCAGGGAGGGATCCGGCGAGCAGTACTTC | CASTGREGSGEQYF
. | TRBD2 | TRBJ2-3 | TRBV11-3 | 16 | TGTGCCAGCAGCCCCGGGCTAGCGGGGGGATCAGATACGCAGTATTTT | CASSPGLAGGSDTQYF
. | . | TRBJ1-1 | TRBV5-1 | 14 | TGCGCCAGCAGACTCTCCCGAGGCCCGGATGAAGCTTTCTTT | CASRLSRGPDEAFF
. | . | TRBJ2-1 | TRBV19 | 12 | TGTGCCAGTAGTATCCGGGACAATGAGCAGTTCTTC | CASSIRDNEQFF
. | . | TRBJ2-6 | TRBV5-1 | 14 | TGCGCCACCAAAGGGGACTCTGGGGCCAACGTCCTGACTTTC | CATKGDSGANVLTF
. | TRBD2 | TRBJ2-7 | TRBV6-5 | 14 | TGTGCCAGTTGGGACAGCGGGGGGGCCTACGAGCAGTACTTC | CASWDSGGAYEQYF
. | . | TRBJ1-2 | TRBV3-1/TRBV3-2 | 15 | TGTGCCAGCAGCCAAGGGAGCAGGGGCGCGGGCGGCTACACCTTC | CASSQGSRGAGGYTF
. | . | TRBJ2-1 | TRBV11-2 | 12 | TGTGCCAGCAGCTGGGCGACGAGTAAGCAGTTCTTC | CASSWATSKQFF
. | TRBD1 | TRBJ2-1 | TRBV7-3 | 13 | TGTGCCAGCAGCTTAACGAGGGGGCGGGAGCAGTTCTTC | CASSLTRGREQFF
. | TRBD1 | TRBJ2-7 | TRBV5-4 | 20 | TGTGCCAGCAGCCCGGAAAATTGGACAGGGGAAGACACACTTACCTACGAGCAGTACTTC | CASSPENWTGEDTLTYEQYF
once | . | TRBJ1-6 | TRBV5-1 | 14 | TGCGCCAGCAGCTTGGGACAGTATAATTCACCCCTCCACTTT | CASSLGQYNSPLHF
. | . | TRBJ1-6 | TRBV11-2 | 12 | TGTGCCAGCAGCTTAGATCGGAGGACCCTCCACTTT | CASSLDRRTLHF
. | . | TRBJ2-5 | TRBV24-1 | 14 | TGTGCCACCAGTGATTCTCCCCAGAGGGAGACCCAGTACTTC | CATSDSPQRETQYF
. | . | TRBJ1-1 | TRBV12-3/TRBV12-4 | 13 | TGTGCCAGCAGTTTGTCAGGGGACACTGAAGCTTTCTTT | CASSLSGDTEAFF
few | TRBD1 | TRBJ2-2 | TRBV5-1 | 16 | TGCGCCAGCAGCGGTTCCGGGACAGGACACACCGGGGAGCTGTTTTTT | CASSGSGTGHTGELFF
. | TRBD2 | TRBJ2-1 | TRBV6-4 | 16 | TGTGCCAGCAGGCCCTTAGCGGGGGGGCCTTACAATGAGCAGTTCTTC | CASRPLAGGPYNEQFF